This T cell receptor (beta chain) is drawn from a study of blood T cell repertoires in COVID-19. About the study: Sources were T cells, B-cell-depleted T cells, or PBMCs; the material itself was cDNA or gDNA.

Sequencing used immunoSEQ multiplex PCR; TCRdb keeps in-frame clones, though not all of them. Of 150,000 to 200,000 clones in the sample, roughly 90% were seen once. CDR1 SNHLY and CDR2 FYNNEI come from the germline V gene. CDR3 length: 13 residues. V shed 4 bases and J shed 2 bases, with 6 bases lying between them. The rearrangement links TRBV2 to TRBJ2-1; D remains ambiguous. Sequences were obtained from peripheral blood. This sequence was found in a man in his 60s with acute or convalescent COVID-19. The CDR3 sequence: CASSGRTYNEQFF. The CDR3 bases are TGTGCCAGCAGTGGGCGGACCTACAATGAGCAGTTCTTC.